These 32 T cell receptor beta chains were sequenced from one sample in a study of blood T cell repertoires in COVID-19. Sequencing used immunoSEQ multiplex PCR; TCRdb keeps in-frame clones, though not all of them. The table records around 270,000 clones, under 85% of them present only once. The sequencing input was peripheral blood. The source is a human donor with COVID-19, enrolled during active disease. The donor label of this sample is uncertain.

The rearrangement links TRBV6-4 to TRBJ1-1, with D hard to call. The CDR3 sequence is 14 residues long. The V end was cut by 2 bases, the J end by 6 bases, with 13 bases between. Germline CDR1 MRHNA, CDR2 SNTAGT. CDR3 sequence: CASSDEAGSAEAFF. The CDR3 DNA reads as TGTGCCAGCAGTGACGAGGCGGGTAGCGCTGAAGCTTTCTTT.

This clone came up once. The chain joins TRBV7-3 to TRBJ2-6; no definite D call. The CDR3 length is 18 residues. Trimming removed 2 bases at V and 4 bases at J, with 18 bases between. Per the germline V gene, CDR1 is SGHTA and CDR2 is FQGTGA. The CDR3, as DNA: TGTGCCAGCAGCTTAGGCGGCAACTCTCTGGTCGGGGCCAACGTCCTGACTTTC. Protein product: CASSLGGNSLVGANVLTF. Based on the CDR3 plus reference TRBV7-3 and TRBJ2-6, the full variable domain is GAGVSQTPSNKVTEKGKYVELRCDPISGHTALYWYRQSLGQGPEFLIYFQGTGAADDSGLPNDRFFAVRPEGSVSTLKIQRTERGDSAVYLCASSLGGNSLVGANVLTFGAGSRLTVL.

The rearrangement joins TRBV5-6 to TRBJ1-1, with 9 bases lining up with TRBD1. V was clipped by 1 base and J by 5 bases; unmatched bases: 12. Germline lookup yields CDR1 SGHDT and CDR2 YYEEEE. The CDR3 covers 17 residues. The CDR3: CASSLYGTGFFGTEAFF. CDR3 in DNA: TGTGCCAGCAGCTTGTATGGGACAGGGTTTTTTGGTACTGAAGCTTTCTTT.

J is TRBJ1-4 and V is TRBV28; D not certain. The CDR3 length is 15 residues. Germline loops: CDR1 MDHEN, CDR2 SYDVKM. Trimming took off 2 bases at V and 4 bases at J, with 11 bases between the two ends. The CDR3, as DNA: TGTGCCAGCAGTTTAGAGGAAGGAGGTAATGAAAAACTGTTTTTT. Residues: CASSLEEGGNEKLFF.

This clone was seen only a few times. The chain has TRBV4-2 and TRBJ2-1; no firm D call. The V and J ends lost 3 bases and 4 bases respectively, with 19 bases between them. The CDR3 extends over 17 amino acids. CDR1 is LGHNA and CDR2 is YNFKEQ in the germline V gene. CDR3 in amino acids: CASSHYFPNPAYNEQFF. In nucleotides, the CDR3 is TGTGCCAGCAGCCATTATTTTCCTAACCCTGCTTACAATGAGCAGTTCTTC.

This clone turned up a few times. The chain couples TRBV5-1 to TRBJ1-2; 7 bases match TRBD1. CDR1 and CDR2 from the germline V gene are SGHRS and YFSETQ. V lost 0 bases, J lost 7 bases, and 9 bases stayed unmatched. The CDR3 is 15 amino acids. This CDR3 is CASSLEVGTVGGYTF. In DNA form, the CDR3 reads TGCGCCAGCAGCTTGGAAGTGGGGACAGTGGGTGGCTACACCTTC.

This clone was counted a few times. The V and J genes are TRBV7-3 and TRBJ2-3, with a tentative D call TRBD2 (6 bases). The CDR3 extends over 16 amino acids. The V gene lost 0 bases and the J gene lost 6 bases, with 16 bases spanning the gap. CDR1 is SGHTA, CDR2 FQGTGA, per germline. The CDR3, as DNA: TGTGCCAGCAGCTTAACCGGGACTCCAGACGTCGATACGCAGTATTTT. Translating it yields CASSLTGTPDVDTQYF.

The chain couples TRBV6-5 to TRBJ2-3, with unresolved D. The CDR3 totals 14 residues. Germline loops: CDR1 MNHEY, CDR2 SVGAGI. V lost 7 bases and J lost 2, with 13 bases in between. The CDR3 reads CASKKSGLTDTQYF. CDR3 sequence (DNA): TGTGCCAGCAAGAAAAGTGGGCTCACAGATACGCAGTATTTT.

The V and J genes are TRBV7-2 and TRBJ2-7; 7 bases line up with TRBD2. Germline assignment: CDR1 SGHTA and CDR2 FQGNSA. The CDR3 extends over 15 amino acids. Losses at the gene ends were 6 bases for V and 3 bases for J; bases not matched to a gene: 11. The CDR3 coding sequence is TGTGCCAGCAGGAAAAGCGGGGTTGGAATCTACGAGCAGTACTTC. It translates to CASRKSGVGIYEQYF.

This chain links TRBV4-1 with TRBJ2-7; 8 bases line up with TRBD2. The CDR3 is 16 residues long. CDR1 is MGHRA, CDR2 YSYEKL, per germline. V shed 1 base, J shed 2 bases, and the junction held 7 bases outside the gene matches. The DNA of the CDR3 is TGCGCCAGCAGCCAAGGGGTTAGCGGGAACGCCTACGAGCAGTACTTC. Its protein is CASSQGVSGNAYEQYF.

The rearrangement links TRBV6-2 or TRBV6-3 to TRBJ1-1; D not certain. Looked up from germline, CDR1 is MNHEY and CDR2 is SVGEGT. The V end lost 4 bases, the J end lost 0 bases, and 12 bases lay between the germline ends. This CDR3 has 15 residues. CDR3 DNA: TGTGCCAGCAGTTCTCCGGCGGTAGTGAACACTGAAGCTTTCTTT. Protein product: CASSSPAVVNTEAFF.

The rearrangement joins TRBV3-1 (or the pseudogene TRBV3-2) to TRBJ1-2; D is undetermined. Trimming stripped 1 base from V and 8 bases from J, with 8 bases between. Germline assignment: CDR1 LGHDT and CDR2 YNNKEL (reference sequence). This CDR3 is built from 12 residues. This chain's CDR3 is CASSQGEGGYTF. The CDR3 DNA reads as TGTGCCAGCAGCCAAGGGGAGGGAGGCTACACCTTC.

The rearrangement joins TRBV24-1 to TRBJ2-3; D is perhaps TRBD2 (6 bases). Deletions cut 3 bases from V and 2 bases from J, with 14 bases between. CDR3 length equals 16 residues. Germline CDR1 is KGHDR and CDR2 is SFDVKD. CDR3 region: CATSDSSGPFTDTQYF. DNA for the CDR3: TGTGCCACCAGTGATAGTAGCGGTCCCTTCACAGATACGCAGTATTTT.

The rearrangement uses TRBV7-9 and TRBJ1-4, with D unresolved. This CDR3 is built from 14 residues. The V gene lost 1 base and the J gene lost 4 bases, with 7 bases spanning the gap. The germline V gene has CDR1 SEHNR and CDR2 FQNEAQ (reference sequence). CDR3 bases: TGTGCCAGCAGCTTAGGAGGGATTAATGAAAAACTGTTTTTT. This translates into CASSLGGINEKLFF.

This clone was seen a handful of times. The V call is TRBV30, the J call TRBJ1-1; no clear D gene. Per the germline V gene, CDR1 is GTSNPN and CDR2 is SVGIG (reference sequence). The V end lost 3 bases, the J end lost 3 bases, and 8 bases lay between the germline ends. The CDR3 totals 12 residues. CDR3 protein: CAWRSGDTEAFF. In DNA, the CDR3 is TGTGCCTGGAGGTCCGGGGACACTGAAGCTTTCTTT.

This clone was recorded only once. The rearrangement links TRBV6-6 to TRBJ2-2, with 8 bases matching TRBD2. Germline V lookup: CDR1 MNHNY, CDR2 SVGAGI (reference sequence). The CDR3 extends over 17 amino acids. Unmatched junction bases numbered 12, after V lost 5 bases and J lost 4 bases. The CDR3 protein is CASSLVLAGGPTGELFF. CDR3 DNA: TGTGCCAGCAGTCTCGTTCTGGCGGGAGGTCCCACCGGGGAGCTGTTTTTT.

The V call is TRBV30, the J call TRBJ2-7; 9 nucleotides align to TRBD2. The CDR3 extends over 14 amino acids. Germline V gene lookup returns CDR1 GTSNPN and CDR2 SVGIG (reference sequence). J lost 3 bases, V lost 3 bases, and 6 bases had no gene match. CDR3 residues: CAWRPTSGVYEQYF. CDR3 DNA sequence: TGTGCCTGGAGGCCGACTAGCGGAGTCTACGAGCAGTACTTC.

J is TRBJ1-4 and V is TRBV27, with 7 bases that match TRBD1. Looked up from germline, CDR1 is MNHEY and CDR2 is SMNVEV (reference sequence). V lost 1 base and J lost 5; bases outside the gene matches: 4. The CDR3 consists of 15 residues. The CDR3 region has the DNA TGTGCCAGCAGTTTATTCGGGACAGAGAATGAAAAACTGTTTTTT. Its translation: CASSLFGTENEKLFF.

The chain carries TRBV25-1 and TRBJ2-3; 10 nucleotides match TRBD2. Germline trimming cut 4 bases from V and 2 bases from J; bases unmatched to any gene: 3. The length of the CDR3 is 15 residues. Germline V gene sequence: CDR1 MGHDK, CDR2 SYGVNS. The CDR3 DNA reads TGTGCCAGCAGTGGTAGCGGGAGGTACACAGATACGCAGTATTTT. Its protein is CASSGSGRYTDTQYF.

J is TRBJ1-1 and V is TRBV30, with unresolved D. Trimming removed 4 bases at V and 7 bases at J, with 10 bases between. The CDR3 contains 11 residues. CDR1 is GTSNPN, CDR2 SVGIG, per germline (reference sequence). The CDR3 loop reads CAWIGQHEAFF. CDR3 DNA sequence: TGTGCCTGGATTGGGCAACATGAAGCTTTCTTT.

This chain connects TRBV4-3 to TRBJ1-2; no clear D gene. The V end was cut by 0 bases, the J end by 4 bases, with 9 bases between. CDR3 length: 14 amino acids. Looked up from germline, CDR1 is LGHNA and CDR2 is YSLEER. In nucleotides, the CDR3 is TGCGCCAGCAGCCAAGATCCGGCGGTCTATGGCTACACCTTC. This sequence encodes CASSQDPAVYGYTF.

This rearrangement joins TRBV28 to TRBJ2-5, with TRBD1 matching over 7 bases. Trimming cost V 5 bases and J 5 bases; bases outside gene matches: 8. Germline CDR1 MDHEN, CDR2 SYDVKM. The CDR3 sequence is 14 residues long. The CDR3 DNA reads as TGTGCCAGCAGTCGGGACAGATCTTGGGAGACCCAGTACTTC. Translating it yields CASSRDRSWETQYF.

The rearrangement uses TRBV6-2 or TRBV6-3 and TRBJ2-3; 9 bases agree with TRBD2. In germline, CDR1 is MNHEY, CDR2 SVGEGT. This CDR3 spans 17 amino acids. V shed 0 bases, J shed 3 bases, and the junction held 7 bases outside the gene matches. The CDR3 loop is CASSYSILAGTTDTQYF. CDR3 coding DNA: TGTGCCAGCAGTTACTCGATCCTAGCGGGGACTACAGATACGCAGTATTTT.

The V and J genes are TRBV3-1 (or the pseudogene TRBV3-2) and TRBJ1-5, with a possible D match to TRBD1 (5 bases). The CDR3 extends over 15 amino acids. Per germline, CDR1 LGHDT and CDR2 YNNKEL (reference sequence). V was trimmed by 4 bases and J by 2 bases, leaving 12 bases between them. The CDR3: CASSLGHLGNQPQHF. The CDR3 DNA reads TGTGCCAGCAGCCTCGGACACCTTGGCAATCAGCCCCAGCATTTT.

The V call is TRBV6-5, the J call TRBJ2-2, with D perhaps TRBD1 (5 bases). The CDR3 totals 14 residues. Germline assignment: CDR1 MNHEY and CDR2 SVGAGI. The V and J ends lost 1 base and 3 bases respectively, with 6 bases between them. For the CDR3, the DNA is TGTGCCAGCAGTTACTTCAGGGACACCGGGGAGCTGTTTTTT. Its protein product is CASSYFRDTGELFF.

The chain links TRBV28 to TRBJ1-1; a weak D match, TRBD1 (6 bases). V was cut by 6 bases and J by 0 bases, with 14 bases left in between. The V gene's germline CDR1 is MDHEN and CDR2 SYDVKM. The CDR3 contains 15 residues. In nucleotides, the CDR3 is TGTGCCAGCAGCCCCTACAGGGCGTTGAACACTGAAGCTTTCTTT. This gives the protein CASSPYRALNTEAFF.

J is TRBJ2-1 and V is TRBV6-5; 8 bases align to TRBD1. V lost 5 bases and J lost 8; bases outside the gene matches: 11. Looked up from germline, CDR1 is MNHEY and CDR2 is SVGAGI. The CDR3 totals 15 residues. CDR3 region: CASSTRDRSVDEQFF. CDR3 nucleotide sequence: TGTGCCAGCAGTACCCGGGACAGGTCTGTAGATGAGCAGTTCTTC.

This chain uses TRBV10-3 with TRBJ1-2; a weak D match, TRBD1 (6 bases). Trimming cost V 2 bases and J 6 bases, with 10 bases left between them. There are 13 residues in the CDR3. Germline V CDR1 and CDR2: ENHRY, SYGVKD. The CDR3 DNA follows: TGTGCCATCAGTGAGGACAGGAGAAATGGCTACACCTTC. The encoded protein is CAISEDRRNGYTF.

This sequence joins TRBV3-1 (or the pseudogene TRBV3-2) and TRBJ1-4, with D unresolved. CDR1 and CDR2 from the germline V gene are LGHDT and YNNKEL (reference sequence). Between the trimmed V and J ends, which lost 4 bases and 0 bases, there was a span of 9 bases. CDR3 size: 15 residues. Here the CDR3 DNA reads TGTGCCAGCAGCCCCATGAGGTCAACTAATGAAAAACTGTTTTTT. The encoded protein is CASSPMRSTNEKLFF.

This clone was found once. Other nucleotide sequences from this sample produce the same CDR3. This chain uses TRBV5-1 with TRBJ1-6; D is possibly TRBD1 (6 bases). Germline CDR1 reads SGHRS; CDR2 reads YFSETQ. With 1 base removed from V and 8 bases from J, the gap between germline ends came to 10 bases. The CDR3 has 14 amino acids. CDR3 loop: CASSLNRVDSPLHF. The CDR3 coding sequence is TGCGCCAGCAGCTTGAACAGGGTGGATTCACCCCTCCACTTT. The full variable domain, with the rest looked up from reference TRBV5-1 and TRBJ1-6, is KAGVTQTPRYLIKTRGQQVTLSCSPISGHRSVSWYQQTPGQGLQFLFEYFSETQRNKGNFPGRFSGRQFSNSRSEMNVSTLELGDSALYLCASSLNRVDSPLHFGNGTRLTVT.

The chain carries TRBV7-9 and TRBJ2-7, with D unresolved. This CDR3 has 17 amino acids. CDR1 and CDR2 (germline): SEHNR, FQNEAQ (reference sequence). Trimming left V 5 bases short and J 0 bases short, with 20 bases between. The CDR3, as DNA: TGTGCCAGCAGCCCCCCAATGTTTGCGGCTAGCTCCTACGAGCAGTACTTC. It codes for CASSPPMFAASSYEQYF.

This clone is a singleton in its sample. This rearrangement joins TRBV28 to TRBJ1-3, with unresolved D. V gave up 5 bases and J gave up 0 bases, with 8 bases separating them. The CDR3 sequence is 14 residues long. Germline lookup yields CDR1 MDHEN and CDR2 SYDVKM. The DNA for the CDR3 is TGTGCCAGCAGTACTGGCGGCTCTGGAAACACCATATATTTT. Its protein is CASSTGGSGNTIYF.